Below, 26 T cell receptor beta chains from the same sample are listed, as sequenced in a study of T-cell memory formation after mild COVID-19. Via MiXCR, TCRdb re-called the 5' RACE reads, giving one row per CDR3 protein. The sample lists over 450,000 distinct CDR3 sequences; about 20% were seen once. Sequenced: PBMCs or a T cell subset sorted from them (not recorded which). The receptors here all came from an adult woman who had mild COVID-19 (a few samples of this study predate the infection). Cell type and time point are not known.

The V gene is TRBV5-6, the J gene TRBJ2-3; D could derive from TRBD1 or TRBD2 (5 bases each). The CDR3 is 15 residues long. Germline V lookup: CDR1 SGHDT, CDR2 YYEEEE. Trimming removed 2 bases at V and 1 base at J, with 11 bases between. The CDR3 DNA sequence: TGTGCCAGCAGCTTATGGGACGGGCGCACAGATACGCAGTATTTT. This translates into CASSLWDGRTDTQYF.

This clonotype was seen only a few times. The DNA for the CDR3 is TGTGCCAGCAGCTTAACGGGGCGGCACCTCACCTTC. It is translated as CASSLTGRHLTF. The chain carries TRBV7-3 and TRBJ1-2, with D perhaps TRBD1 (5 bases). This CDR3 contains 12 residues. V was pared by 0 bases and J by 13 bases, with 12 bases between. The germline V gene encodes CDR1 SGHTA and CDR2 FQGTGA.

This rearrangement joins TRBV5-1 to TRBJ2-3; D gene uncertain. Germline CDR1 reads SGHRS; CDR2 reads YFSETQ. The germline V and J ends were trimmed by 5 bases and 2 bases, with 12 bases remaining between them. CDR3 size: 14 residues. As DNA, the CDR3 is TGCGCCAGCAGATCAGGTCAACACACAGATACGCAGTATTTT. Translating gives CASRSGQHTDTQYF.

The rearrangement uses TRBV9 and TRBJ2-2, with 11 bases lining up with TRBD2. The CDR3 loop spans 20 amino acids. Germline trimming cut 0 bases from V and 4 bases from J; bases unmatched to any gene: 14. CDR1 and CDR2 (germline): SGDLS, YYNGEE. DNA for the CDR3: TGTGCCAGCAGCGTAGGGGCTAGCGGGAGGACGACTCTGGCCACCGGGGAGCTGTTTTTT. Encoded protein: CASSVGASGRTTLATGELFF.

Only a few counts were recorded for this clonotype. The V call is TRBV20-1, the J call TRBJ2-7; D ambiguous. V was cut by 4 bases and J by 2 bases, with 15 bases left in between. Germline V lookup: CDR1 DFQATT, CDR2 SNEGSKA (reference sequence). The CDR3 runs to 14 residues. In DNA form, the CDR3 reads TGCAGTGCTAACCCCCACTCAAATACCTACGAGCAGTACTTC. It encodes CSANPHSNTYEQYF.

The rearrangement joins TRBV10-3 to TRBJ2-7; D gene unclear. V lost 7 bases and J lost 6, with 16 bases in between. Per germline, CDR1 ENHRY and CDR2 SYGVKD. This CDR3 contains 13 residues. This CDR3 reads CAIKTASKAEQYF. CDR3 nucleotide sequence: TGTGCCATCAAGACGGCCAGTAAAGCCGAGCAGTACTTC.

This clonotype was observed many times. The V and J genes are TRBV20-1 and TRBJ2-5; no clear D. The CDR3 consists of 15 residues. The germline V gene has CDR1 DFQATT and CDR2 SNEGSKA (reference sequence). With 1 base removed from V and 5 bases from J, the gap between germline ends came to 17 bases. CDR3: CSARALTGQWETQYF. The CDR3 bases are TGCAGTGCTAGAGCCCTGACGGGCCAGTGGGAGACCCAGTACTTC.

The chain combines TRBV11-3 with TRBJ1-3; D unclear. The CDR3 length is 12 residues. Per the germline V gene, CDR1 is SGHNT and CDR2 is YENEEA. Trimming left V 5 bases short and J 3 bases short, with 5 bases between. The DNA for the CDR3 is TGTGCCAGCAGCCCTTTTGGAAACACCATATATTTT. Protein: CASSPFGNTIYF.

This clonotype appeared a few times. The gene calls are TRBV30 and TRBJ1-3; D uncertain. CDR1 and CDR2 (germline): GTSNPN, SVGIG (reference sequence). There are 15 residues in the CDR3. V was shortened by 0 bases and J by 3 bases, with 12 bases between the two germline ends. CDR3 sequence: CAWSVHLSLGNTIYF. CDR3 DNA sequence: TGTGCCTGGAGTGTACACCTCTCGCTTGGAAACACCATATATTTT.

The chain is built from TRBV20-1 and TRBJ1-1; no reliable D call. V lost 5 bases to trimming and J lost 4 bases, with 23 bases between them. The CDR3 consists of 16 residues. Looked up from germline, CDR1 is DFQATT and CDR2 is SNEGSKA (reference sequence). The CDR3 coding sequence is TGCAGTGCTTCCTCTGAAAGGGTACTTCGCGGCACTGAAGCTTTCTTT. Amino acids: CSASSERVLRGTEAFF.

This clonotype was picked up many times. The chain couples TRBV7-3 to TRBJ2-1; 8 bases line up with TRBD2. Trimming at V came to 1 base and at J to 0 bases, leaving 5 bases not matched to a gene. Germline CDR1 SGHTA, CDR2 FQGTGA. CDR3 size: 17 residues. The CDR3 DNA reads TGTGCCAGCAGCTTAAGGAGCGGGGGAAGCTCCTACAATGAGCAGTTCTTC. Protein product: CASSLRSGGSSYNEQFF.

J is TRBJ1-1 and V is TRBV7-9; TRBD1 matches 7 bases. The CDR3 loop spans 14 amino acids. Germline CDR1 SEHNR, CDR2 FQNEAQ (reference sequence). Losses at the gene ends were 4 bases for V and 11 bases for J; bases not matched to a gene: 13. The CDR3 sequence: CASSSSHLRQGAFF. CDR3 sequence (DNA): TGTGCCAGCAGCTCCTCCCACCTCAGACAGGGCGCTTTCTTT. The entire variable domain, with the rest obtained from reference TRBV7-9 and TRBJ1-1, is as follows: DTGVSQNPRHKITKRGQNVTFRCDPISEHNRLYWYRQTLGQGPEFLTYFQNEAQLEKSRLLSDRFSAERPKGSFSTLEIQRTEQGDSAMYLCASSSSHLRQGAFFGQGTRLTVV.

The genes are TRBV5-1 and TRBJ2-1; 7 bases map to TRBD1. This CDR3 is built from 15 residues. In germline, CDR1 is SGHRS, CDR2 YFSETQ. With V trimmed by 1 base and J by 5 bases, 6 bases remained unmatched. CDR3 region: CASSLSDREHNEQFF. In DNA form, the CDR3 reads TGCGCCAGCAGCTTGAGTGACAGGGAGCACAATGAGCAGTTCTTC.

This clonotype has a handful of counts. V is TRBV7-9 and J is TRBJ2-2; 9 bases line up with TRBD2. Trimming at V came to 5 bases and at J to 7 bases, leaving 11 bases not matched to a gene. The germline V gene encodes CDR1 SEHNR and CDR2 FQNEAQ (reference sequence). The CDR3 totals 16 residues. DNA for the CDR3: TGTGCCAGCAGCGATGGTAGCGGGAGTCAAGTCGGGGAGCTGTTTTTT. Its protein product is CASSDGSGSQVGELFF.

This rearrangement joins TRBV12-3 or TRBV12-4 to TRBJ1-2, with D perhaps matching TRBD1 (5 bases). The CDR3 covers 13 residues. Trimming removed 6 bases at V and 4 bases at J, with 12 bases between. The CDR3 loop reads CASSLQEIYGYTF. Here the CDR3 DNA reads TGTGCCAGCAGCCTACAGGAGATCTATGGCTACACCTTC.

The rearrangement joins TRBV24-1 to TRBJ2-3; D may be TRBD2 (6 bases). CDR1 KGHDR and CDR2 SFDVKD come from the germline V gene. Between the trimmed V and J ends, which lost 3 bases and 0 bases, there was a span of 15 bases. The CDR3 contains 17 residues. CDR3 sequence reads: CATSDTGLTPSTDTQYF. The DNA for the CDR3 is TGTGCCACCAGTGATACGGGACTTACCCCTAGCACAGATACGCAGTATTTT.

The V gene is TRBV29-1, the J gene TRBJ2-3, with TRBD2 identical over 12 bases. The V segment lost 6 bases and the J segment 2 bases; nucleotides outside the gene matches: 6. In germline, CDR1 is SQVTM, CDR2 ANQGSEA. The CDR3 is 15 amino acids. This CDR3 is CSVDTSGRSTDTQYF. CDR3 nucleotides: TGCAGCGTAGATACTAGCGGGAGGTCCACAGATACGCAGTATTTT.

This chain connects TRBV20-1 to TRBJ2-7, with 8 positions matching TRBD1. There are 15 residues in the CDR3. V was pared by 0 bases and J by 4 bases, with 8 bases of the junction left unmatched. The V gene's germline CDR1 is DFQATT and CDR2 SNEGSKA (reference sequence). This CDR3 is CSARETGTGTYEQYF. For the CDR3, the DNA is TGCAGTGCTAGAGAGACAGGGACAGGAACTTACGAGCAGTACTTC.

This sequence joins TRBV30 and TRBJ1-2, with a weak D call TRBD1 (6 bases). This CDR3 is 14 amino acids long. V lost 1 base, J lost 4 bases, and 13 bases lay in between. The germline V gene has CDR1 GTSNPN and CDR2 SVGIG (reference sequence). CDR3 in DNA: TGTGCCTGGAGTGGATACCAGGGGTTCTATGGCTACACCTTC. Protein sequence: CAWSGYQGFYGYTF.

This clonotype has ten or more counts. The gene calls are TRBV27 and TRBJ2-3; the D call may be TRBD1 or TRBD2 (5 bases each). The CDR3 spans 11 residues. Trimming cost V 5 bases and J 12 bases, with 12 bases left between them. CDR1 MNHEY and CDR2 SMNVEV come from the germline V gene (reference sequence). In DNA, the CDR3 is TGTGCCAGCAGTCGGGGCTCTATCCAGTATTTT. Translating it yields CASSRGSIQYF.

The chain recombines TRBV7-2 with TRBJ2-3, with 9 bases fitting TRBD2. Germline V CDR1 and CDR2: SGHTA, FQGNSA. J lost 3 bases, V lost 1 base, and 8 bases had no gene match. This CDR3 comprises 17 residues. The CDR3 protein is CASSLGVAGGLTDTQYF. In nucleotides, the CDR3 is TGTGCCAGCAGCTTAGGTGTGGCGGGAGGGTTGACAGATACGCAGTATTTT. Complete variable domain (other parts from reference TRBV7-2 and TRBJ2-3): GAGVSQSPSNKVTEKGKDVELRCDPISGHTALYWYRQSLGQGLEFLIYFQGNSAPDKSGLPSDRFSAERTGGSVSTLTIQRTQQEDSAVYLCASSLGVAGGLTDTQYFGPGTRLTVL.

This clonotype was counted a few times. The rearrangement links TRBV4-1 to TRBJ2-1; either TRBD1 or TRBD2 may supply D (5 bases each). Per germline, CDR1 MGHRA and CDR2 YSYEKL. Trimming left V 4 bases short and J 0 bases short, with 13 bases between. CDR3 length: 16 amino acids. CDR3 protein: CASSPGEGRSYNEQFF. CDR3 in DNA: TGCGCCAGCAGCCCAGGCGAGGGACGCTCCTACAATGAGCAGTTCTTC.

The genes are TRBV7-9 and TRBJ2-1, with D maybe TRBD2 (5 bases). Trimming took 1 base from V and 0 from J, leaving 10 bases between them. The CDR3 has 16 amino acids. Germline V lookup: CDR1 SEHNR, CDR2 FQNEAQ (reference sequence). The CDR3 coding sequence is TGTGCCAGCAGCTTAGGGGGAGTTAGCTCCTACAATGAGCAGTTCTTC. It yields the protein CASSLGGVSSYNEQFF.

The V call is TRBV5-1, the J call TRBJ2-1, with a weak D call TRBD1 (6 bases). The CDR3 contains 15 residues. With 3 bases removed from V and 7 bases from J, the gap between germline ends came to 17 bases. Germline lookup yields CDR1 SGHRS and CDR2 YFSETQ. The CDR3 is CASSSTGQQWNEQFF. In nucleotides, the CDR3 is TGCGCCAGCAGCTCTACAGGGCAACAATGGAATGAGCAGTTCTTC.

The V and J genes are TRBV7-2 and TRBJ1-2, with D hard to call. This CDR3 is 12 amino acids long. Trimming removed 1 base from V and 4 bases from J, with 4 bases in between. Germline CDR1 and CDR2: SGHTA and FQGNSA. The CDR3 reads CASSLVVYGYTF. Here the CDR3 DNA reads TGTGCCAGCAGCTTAGTAGTCTATGGCTACACCTTC. Full variable domain (rest looked up from reference TRBV7-2 and TRBJ1-2): GAGVSQSPSNKVTEKGKDVELRCDPISGHTALYWYRQSLGQGLEFLIYFQGNSAPDKSGLPSDRFSAERTGGSVSTLTIQRTQQEDSAVYLCASSLVVYGYTFGSGTRLTVV.

The chain couples TRBV2 to TRBJ2-7, with TRBD2 matching over 7 bases. Germline V gene sequence: CDR1 SNHLY, CDR2 FYNNEI. The J segment lost 1 base and the V segment lost 10 bases, leaving 4 bases of the junction unmatched. The CDR3 spans 12 residues. The CDR3 bases are TGTGCCATCCGGGAGGATTCCTACGAGCAGTACTTC. Translating gives CAIREDSYEQYF.